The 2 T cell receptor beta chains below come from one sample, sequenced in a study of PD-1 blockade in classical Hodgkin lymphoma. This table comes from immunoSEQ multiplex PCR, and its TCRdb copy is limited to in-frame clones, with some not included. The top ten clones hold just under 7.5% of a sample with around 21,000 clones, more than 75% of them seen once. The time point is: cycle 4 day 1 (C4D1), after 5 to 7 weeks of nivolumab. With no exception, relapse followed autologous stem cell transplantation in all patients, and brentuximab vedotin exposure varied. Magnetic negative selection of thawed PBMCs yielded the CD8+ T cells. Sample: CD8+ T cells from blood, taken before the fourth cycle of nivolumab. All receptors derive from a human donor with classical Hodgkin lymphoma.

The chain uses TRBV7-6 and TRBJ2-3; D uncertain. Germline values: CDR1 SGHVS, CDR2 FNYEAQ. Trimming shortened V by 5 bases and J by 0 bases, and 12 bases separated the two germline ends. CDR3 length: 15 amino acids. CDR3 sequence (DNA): TGTGCCAGCAGCAAATTCCCCCCTAGCACAGATACGCAGTATTTT. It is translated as CASSKFPPSTDTQYF. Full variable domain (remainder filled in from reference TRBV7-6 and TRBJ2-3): GAGVSQSPRYKVTKRGQDVALRCDPISGHVSLYWYRQALGQGPEFLTYFNYEAQQDKSGLPNDRFSAERPEGSISTLTIQRTEQRDSAMYRCASSKFPPSTDTQYFGPGTRLTVL.

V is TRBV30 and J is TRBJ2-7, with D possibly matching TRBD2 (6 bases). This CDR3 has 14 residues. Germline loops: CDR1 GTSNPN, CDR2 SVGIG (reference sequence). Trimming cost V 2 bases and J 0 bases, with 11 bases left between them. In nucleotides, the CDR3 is TGTGCCTGGAGTTTAGCGGACTACTCCTACGAGCAGTACTTC. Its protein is CAWSLADYSYEQYF.